The 25 T cell receptor beta chains reported below all come from one sample, sequenced in a study of blood T cell repertoires in COVID-19. The data were produced by immunoSEQ multiplex PCR, yet TCRdb's version contains in-frame clones alone and is incomplete. The sample has a few hundred thousand clones, roughly nine tenths seen once. The sample was peripheral blood. The receptors come from a man aged 18 to 35 who had recovered from COVID-19.

This clone has just a few counts. This chain joins TRBV30 and TRBJ1-6; tentative D call: TRBD1 (5 bases). The length of the CDR3 is 14 residues. Trimming stripped 2 bases from V and 11 bases from J, with 16 bases between. Germline V CDR1 and CDR2: GTSNPN, SVGIG (reference sequence). This CDR3 is CAWSLAGGLTPLHF. The CDR3 DNA sequence: TGTGCCTGGAGTTTGGCGGGGGGTTTGACACCCCTCCACTTT.

This clone showed up just once. Other nucleotide sequences from this sample produce the same CDR3. The chain carries TRBV7-9 and TRBJ2-5, with 14 bases matching TRBD2. The CDR3 consists of 16 residues. Germline lookup yields CDR1 SEHNR and CDR2 FQNEAQ (reference sequence). V lost 5 bases and J lost 2; bases outside the gene matches: 4. The chain's CDR3 is CASSLGLAGGQETQYF. DNA of the CDR3: TGTGCCAGCAGCCTCGGACTAGCGGGGGGACAAGAGACCCAGTACTTC.

A few counts support this clone. The gene calls are TRBV4-1 and TRBJ1-4; D not resolved. Per germline, CDR1 MGHRA and CDR2 YSYEKL. Trimming shortened V by 1 base and J by 8 bases, and 11 bases separated the two germline ends. The CDR3 is 14 amino acids. The CDR3 DNA sequence: TGCGCCAGCAGCCAAGGAGGAGGTGGAGAAAAACTGTTTTTT. Its translation is CASSQGGGGEKLFF.

This chain links TRBV9 with TRBJ1-6; possible D gene TRBD1, 5 bases. Trimming left V 0 bases short and J 10 bases short, with 17 bases between. The germline CDR1 and CDR2 sequences are SGDLS and YYNGEE. The CDR3 contains 16 residues. The chain's CDR3 is CASSVGLGQGDSPLHF. Written as DNA, the CDR3 is TGTGCCAGCAGCGTAGGTTTGGGGCAGGGTGACTCACCCCTCCACTTT.

The chain is built from TRBV6-2 or TRBV6-3 and TRBJ1-1; D is undetermined. The CDR3 has 12 residues. The V gene lost 5 bases and the J gene lost 11 bases, with 15 bases spanning the gap. In germline, CDR1 is MNHEY, CDR2 SVGEGT. The CDR3 spells CASSREELEAFF. In DNA form, the CDR3 reads TGTGCCAGCAGTAGGGAGGAACTGGAGGCTTTCTTT.

This clone was detected only once. This chain joins TRBV3-1 (or the pseudogene TRBV3-2) and TRBJ2-1; 14 bases agree with TRBD2. Germline-derived CDR1 and CDR2 are LGHDT and YNNKEL (reference sequence). The CDR3 covers 14 residues. The V segment lost 5 bases and the J segment 8 bases; nucleotides outside the gene matches: 2. The CDR3: CASSSTSGGDEQFF. The CDR3 region has the DNA TGTGCCAGCAGCTCGACTAGCGGGGGGGATGAGCAGTTCTTC.

The chain recombines TRBV25-1 with TRBJ2-1, with 10 bases identical to TRBD2. The J segment lost 4 bases and the V segment lost 2 bases, leaving 5 bases of the junction unmatched. The CDR3 contains 16 residues. From germline, CDR1 is MGHDK and CDR2 SYGVNS. The CDR3, as DNA: TGTGCCAGCAGTGAACCTAGCGGGAGAGGGTACAATGAGCAGTTCTTC. It specifies CASSEPSGRGYNEQFF.

This chain uses TRBV18 with TRBJ1-2, with D uncertain. Per germline, CDR1 KGHSH and CDR2 LQKENI. CDR3 length: 14 residues. The V end lost 2 bases, the J end lost 2 bases, and 9 bases lay between the germline ends. The CDR3 loop reads CASSPGRENYGYTF. DNA for the CDR3: TGTGCCAGCTCACCAGGACGGGAAAACTATGGCTACACCTTC.

J is TRBJ2-1 and V is TRBV18, with 8 bases matching TRBD2. The CDR3 totals 16 residues. The trim removed 6 bases at V and 5 bases at J, leaving 12 bases unmatched. Germline V gene lookup returns CDR1 KGHSH and CDR2 LQKENI. In nucleotides, the CDR3 is TGTGCCAGCTCGCCCCGGGGGGGCCGGGAGGACAATGAGCAGTTCTTC. It encodes CASSPRGGREDNEQFF.

The chain carries TRBV4-3 and TRBJ1-2, with 8 bases aligning to TRBD1. CDR1 and CDR2 (germline): LGHNA, YSLEER. The junction had 10 bases not matched to a gene; V was cut back by 4 bases and J by 0 bases. The CDR3 runs 17 residues. The CDR3 DNA reads TGCGCCAGCAGCCTGGAAGGACAGGGTCCCACTAACTATGGCTACACCTTC. It specifies CASSLEGQGPTNYGYTF.

The rearrangement uses TRBV6-4 and TRBJ1-2; possibly TRBD1 for D (5 bases). Looked up from germline, CDR1 is MRHNA and CDR2 is SNTAGT. CDR3 length: 16 residues. Between the trimmed V and J ends, which lost 4 bases and 6 bases, there was a span of 21 bases. The CDR3 DNA reads TGTGCCAGCAGTGGCCCCCAGATGCAGGGAAAGAATGGCTACACCTTC. Translated, it gives CASSGPQMQGKNGYTF.

The chain couples TRBV19 to TRBJ2-3, with no clear D. Germline-derived CDR1 and CDR2 are LNHDA and SQIVND (reference sequence). This CDR3 has 14 amino acids. The ends were cut back, 6 bases at V and 4 bases at J, with 14 bases in the middle. CDR3 bases: TGTGCCAGTAGCGAGGCTAGAACGGCAGATACGCAGTATTTT. Translating it yields CASSEARTADTQYF.

This clone was seen a handful of times. V gene TRBV5-1 combines with J gene TRBJ2-7, with 9 bases identical to TRBD2. CDR3 size: 15 residues. Germline CDR1 reads SGHRS; CDR2 reads YFSETQ. The V gene end was trimmed by 4 bases and the J gene end by 6 bases; junction bases not matched to a gene: 11. As DNA, the CDR3 is TGCGCCAGCAGCACCGGACAGGTAGCGGGAGTCGAGCAGTACTTC. It encodes CASSTGQVAGVEQYF. The variable domain in full, completed from reference TRBV5-1 and TRBJ2-7, reads KAGVTQTPRYLIKTRGQQVTLSCSPISGHRSVSWYQQTPGQGLQFLFEYFSETQRNKGNFPGRFSGRQFSNSRSEMNVSTLELGDSALYLCASSTGQVAGVEQYFGPGTRLTVT.

This sequence joins TRBV28 and TRBJ2-5; possibly TRBD1 for D (6 bases). Germline values: CDR1 MDHEN, CDR2 SYDVKM. Deletions cut 7 bases from V and 1 base from J, with 16 bases between. The CDR3 runs 15 residues. CDR3 DNA: TGTGCCAGCACCACGTTCCAGGGGATCCAAGAGACCCAGTACTTC. Its protein is CASTTFQGIQETQYF.

V is TRBV18 and J is TRBJ2-1; TRBD2 agrees at 9 bases. J was trimmed by 8 bases and V by 3 bases; bases with no gene match: 11. Germline V gene data show CDR1 as KGHSH and CDR2 as LQKENI. The CDR3 runs to 16 residues. CDR3 in DNA: TGTGCCAGCTCACCGGTGTTAGCGGGAGAAGGGCATGAGCAGTTCTTC. Protein sequence: CASSPVLAGEGHEQFF. The full variable domain, completed using reference TRBV18 and TRBJ2-1, is NAGVMQNPRHLVRRRGQEARLRCSPMKGHSHVYWYRQLPEEGLKFMVYLQKENIIDESGMPKERFSAEFPKEGPSILRIQQVVRGDSAAYFCASSPVLAGEGHEQFFGPGTRLTVL.

This rearrangement joins TRBV10-2 to TRBJ2-2; no reliable D call. V shed 11 bases and J shed 0 bases, with 19 bases lying between them. Germline CDR1 reads WSHSY; CDR2 reads SAAADI. This CDR3 is 16 amino acids long. The CDR3 bases are TGCGCCGGCCTGAAGAACTCTCTAGCGAACACCGGGGAGCTGTTTTTT. Amino acid sequence: CAGLKNSLANTGELFF.

This chain uses TRBV7-9 with TRBJ2-5; weak D call: TRBD2 (6 bases). V was trimmed by 3 bases and J by 4 bases, leaving 15 bases between them. There are 15 residues in the CDR3. The germline CDR1 and CDR2 sequences are SEHNR and FQNEAQ (reference sequence). CDR3 in amino acids: CASSFAAGRLETQYF. As DNA, the CDR3 is TGTGCCAGCAGCTTCGCAGCGGGTCGTTTAGAGACCCAGTACTTC.

In its sample, this clone was seen a few times. For the CDR3, the DNA is TGTGCCAGCAGCCTTCTAGCGGGGATGAGCACAGATACGCAGTATTTT. It yields the protein CASSLLAGMSTDTQYF. The gene calls are TRBV5-6 and TRBJ2-3, with 9 bases that match TRBD2. The CDR3 spans 16 residues. The V gene end was trimmed by 4 bases and the J gene end by 0 bases; junction bases not matched to a gene: 6. Germline V gene sequence: CDR1 SGHDT, CDR2 YYEEEE.

The chain recombines TRBV5-4 with TRBJ2-1; 10 bases fit TRBD2. With V trimmed by 3 bases and J by 6 bases, 3 bases remained unmatched. Germline values: CDR1 SGHNT, CDR2 YYREEE (reference sequence). The CDR3 length is 14 residues. The CDR3 here is CASSYRTSGNEQFF. CDR3 DNA: TGTGCCAGCAGCTATCGGACTAGCGGCAATGAGCAGTTCTTC. Full variable domain (remainder filled in from reference TRBV5-4 and TRBJ2-1): ETGVTQSPTHLIKTRGQQVTLRCSSQSGHNTVSWYQQALGQGPQFIFQYYREEENGRGNFPPRFSGLQFPNYSSELNVNALELDDSALYLCASSYRTSGNEQFFGPGTRLTVL.

The rearrangement links TRBV6-2 or TRBV6-3 to TRBJ2-7; TRBD2 is a possible D gene (5 bases). Germline V CDR1 and CDR2: MNHEY, SVGEGT. The CDR3 consists of 15 residues. Between the trimmed V and J ends, which lost 2 bases and 1 base, there was a span of 12 bases. The CDR3 sequence: CASSYRTGISYEQYF. CDR3 in DNA: TGTGCCAGCAGTTACCGGACCGGGATATCCTACGAGCAGTACTTC.

The rearrangement uses TRBV7-2 and TRBJ2-3; 8 bases are a match to TRBD2. Germline assignment: CDR1 SGHTA and CDR2 FQGNSA. The CDR3 length is 14 residues. V shed 2 bases and J 3 bases; nucleotides not matched to a gene: 1. CDR3 sequence reads: CASSLLAGTDTQYF. The CDR3 nucleotides are TGTGCCAGCAGCTTACTAGCGGGTACAGATACGCAGTATTTT.

The chain carries TRBV6-5 and TRBJ2-7; 9 bases are a match to TRBD1. The ends lost 2 bases at V and 4 bases at J; junction bases unmatched: 3. This CDR3 contains 14 residues. Germline assignment: CDR1 MNHEY and CDR2 SVGAGI. In DNA, the CDR3 is TGTGCCAGCAGTTACAACGACAGGGGGTACGAGCAGTACTTC. This sequence encodes CASSYNDRGYEQYF.

The chain recombines TRBV9 with TRBJ2-2, with a possible D match to TRBD2 (6 bases). Germline CDR1 is SGDLS and CDR2 is YYNGEE. V dropped 6 bases and J dropped 13 bases, with 16 bases sitting between them. There are 12 residues in the CDR3. The CDR3 reads CASNDGASVLFF. For the CDR3, the DNA is TGTGCCAGCAACGACGGGGCTAGCGTGCTGTTTTTT.

The CDR3 spells CASTSVERAGEQYF. CDR3 nucleotides: TGTGCCAGCACGTCCGTCGAGCGGGCGGGGGAGCAGTACTTC. The V and J genes are TRBV6-5 and TRBJ2-7; TRBD2 is a possible D gene (6 bases). Per germline, CDR1 MNHEY and CDR2 SVGAGI. V was trimmed by 7 bases and J by 7 bases, leaving 20 bases between them. This CDR3 contains 14 residues.

V is TRBV30 and J is TRBJ2-6; a possible D gene is TRBD2 (5 bases). The CDR3 totals 15 residues. The V and J ends lost 1 base and 4 bases respectively, with 11 bases between them. Germline V gene lookup returns CDR1 GTSNPN and CDR2 SVGIG (reference sequence). The CDR3 DNA follows: TGTGCCTGGAGTGAGGGAGTATCCGGGGCCAACGTCCTGACTTTC. Residues: CAWSEGVSGANVLTF. The full variable domain, its missing parts supplied by reference TRBV30 and TRBJ2-6, is SQTIHQWPATLVQPVGSPLSLECTVEGTSNPNLYWYRQAAGRGLQLLFYSVGIGQISSEVPQNLSASRPQDRQFILSSKKLLLSDSGFYLCAWSEGVSGANVLTFGAGSRLTVL.